These 27 T cell receptor beta chains were sequenced from one sample in a study of blood T cell repertoires in COVID-19. This table comes from immunoSEQ multiplex PCR, and its TCRdb copy is limited to in-frame clones, with some not included. The sample lists about 360,000 clones, roughly 86% seen once, with around 1.9% in the top ten. The sample comprised PBMCs or T cells enriched from blood (not recorded which). These receptors all come from a man aged 35-49 years in a cohort exposed to, infected with or recovered from COVID-19 (not recorded which).

This clone is a singleton in its sample. The V call is TRBV3-1 (or the pseudogene TRBV3-2), the J call TRBJ2-7, with 7 bases aligning to TRBD1. V lost 6 bases and J lost 5; bases outside the gene matches: 10. CDR3 size: 14 residues. CDR1 LGHDT and CDR2 YNNKEL come from the germline V gene (reference sequence). The CDR3 protein is CASSLRQGGNEQYF. CDR3 nucleotides: TGTGCCAGCAGTCTCCGACAGGGCGGCAACGAGCAGTACTTC.

The chain has TRBV30 and TRBJ1-4, with D tentatively TRBD1 (6 bases). The V end was cut by 5 bases, the J end by 3 bases, with 13 bases between. The CDR3 totals 14 residues. The germline V gene encodes CDR1 GTSNPN and CDR2 SVGIG (reference sequence). The CDR3 sequence: CAWGGDNANEKLFF. The CDR3 coding sequence is TGTGCCTGGGGGGGCGACAACGCTAATGAAAAACTGTTTTTT.

The V and J genes are TRBV27 and TRBJ1-2, with 7 bases fitting TRBD1. The CDR3 is made up of 16 amino acids. V was pared by 4 bases and J by 1 base, with 9 bases of the junction left unmatched. Germline-derived CDR1 and CDR2 are MNHEY and SMNVEV (reference sequence). For the CDR3, the DNA is TGTGCCAGCAGTTCTACAGGGGCTAAACTTAACTATGGCTACACCTTC. Protein sequence: CASSSTGAKLNYGYTF.

This chain links TRBV14 with TRBJ2-1, with unresolved D. Germline V gene sequence: CDR1 SGHDN, CDR2 FVKESK. Between the trimmed V and J ends, which lost 2 bases and 10 bases, there was a span of 9 bases. This CDR3 is built from 12 residues. The CDR3 is CASSQQVGEQFF. The CDR3 nucleotides read TGTGCCAGCAGCCAACAGGTTGGGGAGCAGTTCTTC.

V is TRBV6-5 and J is TRBJ1-5, with D perhaps TRBD1 (5 bases). The V gene lost 8 bases and the J gene lost 3 bases, with 11 bases spanning the gap. Per germline, CDR1 MNHEY and CDR2 SVGAGI. The CDR3 has 13 residues. The CDR3 DNA follows: TGTGCCAGCCAACGACAGACCAATCAGCCCCAGCATTTT. It is translated as CASQRQTNQPQHF.

The V and J genes are TRBV5-1 and TRBJ2-7, with a weak D call TRBD1 (5 bases). Trimming pared 0 bases from V and 0 bases from J, leaving 16 bases between. Germline V gene lookup returns CDR1 SGHRS and CDR2 YFSETQ. The CDR3 consists of 17 residues. The CDR3 loop reads CASSLGWGGVFSYEQYF. CDR3 nucleotides: TGCGCCAGCAGCTTGGGGTGGGGCGGAGTCTTCTCCTACGAGCAGTACTTC.

This sequence joins TRBV10-3 and TRBJ2-2; TRBD2 agrees at 9 bases. Germline assignment: CDR1 ENHRY and CDR2 SYGVKD. The CDR3 runs to 15 residues. V was clipped by 11 bases and J by 6 bases; unmatched bases: 13. The CDR3 DNA is TGTGCCCTCCGGACTAGCGCAAAGGGGGCCGGGGAGCTGTTTTTT. Amino acid sequence: CALRTSAKGAGELFF.

The chain combines TRBV5-1 with TRBJ1-1; 9 bases line up with TRBD1. V lost 6 bases and J lost 1; bases outside the gene matches: 7. Germline CDR1 is SGHRS and CDR2 is YFSETQ. The CDR3 contains 15 residues. CDR3 sequence: CASKGQGRENTEAFF. DNA of the CDR3: TGCGCCAGCAAGGGACAGGGTAGGGAGAACACTGAAGCTTTCTTT.

The V call is TRBV10-3, the J call TRBJ1-1; 10 nucleotides align to TRBD1. The V gene end was trimmed by 6 bases and the J gene end by 3 bases; junction bases not matched to a gene: 4. This CDR3 contains 14 residues. Germline V gene lookup returns CDR1 ENHRY and CDR2 SYGVKD. CDR3 DNA sequence: TGTGCCATCAGAGCGGGACAGGGGTACACTGAAGCTTTCTTT. Its protein product is CAIRAGQGYTEAFF.

V is TRBV2 and J is TRBJ1-2; 7 nucleotides align to TRBD1. Germline CDR1 reads SNHLY; CDR2 reads FYNNEI. J lost 6 bases, V lost 6 bases, and 4 bases had no gene match. There are 12 residues in the CDR3. The CDR3 loop is CASRITGDGYTF. The CDR3, as DNA: TGTGCCAGCAGGATAACAGGGGATGGCTACACCTTC. The full variable domain, its missing parts supplied by reference TRBV2 and TRBJ1-2, is EPEVTQTPSHQVTQMGQEVILRCVPISNHLYFYWYRQILGQKVEFLVSFYNNEISEKSEIFDDQFSVERPDGSNFTLKIRSTKLEDSAMYFCASRITGDGYTFGSGTRLTVV.

Regarding this clone: Other DNA sequences of this sample code for an identical CDR3. The V call is TRBV28, the J call TRBJ1-1; TRBD1 agrees at 8 bases. The V gene's germline CDR1 is MDHEN and CDR2 SYDVKM. V was clipped by 4 bases and J by 5 bases; unmatched bases: 6. The CDR3 length is 14 residues. CDR3 loop: CASSSQGVGTEAFF. CDR3 in DNA: TGTGCCAGCAGTTCACAGGGGGTGGGAACTGAAGCTTTCTTT.

This chain connects TRBV18 to TRBJ1-5; D uncertain. This CDR3 is built from 14 residues. Trimming left V 1 base short and J 5 bases short, with 9 bases between. Germline loops: CDR1 KGHSH, CDR2 LQKENI. DNA for the CDR3: TGTGCCAGCTCACCACTAGTTGTCGATCAGCCCCAGCATTTT. Translating it yields CASSPLVVDQPQHF. Based on the CDR3 plus reference TRBV18 and TRBJ1-5, the full variable domain is NAGVMQNPRHLVRRRGQEARLRCSPMKGHSHVYWYRQLPEEGLKFMVYLQKENIIDESGMPKERFSAEFPKEGPSILRIQQVVRGDSAAYFCASSPLVVDQPQHFGDGTRLSIL.

The rearrangement joins TRBV5-1 to TRBJ1-5; D might be TRBD1 (5 bases). This CDR3 has 14 residues. V was clipped by 0 bases and J by 3 bases, with 7 bases between them. From germline, CDR1 is SGHRS and CDR2 YFSETQ. The DNA for the CDR3 is TGCGCCAGCAGCTTGGTAGGGGACAATCAGCCCCAGCATTTT. It codes for CASSLVGDNQPQHF.

This rearrangement joins TRBV27 to TRBJ1-2; 9 bases fit TRBD1. Germline assignment: CDR1 MNHEY and CDR2 SMNVEV (reference sequence). Trimming removed 6 bases from V and 1 base from J; junction bases left unmatched: 6. This CDR3 has 15 amino acids. The CDR3 spells CASRAPGQGNYGYTF. The CDR3 DNA reads TGTGCCAGCAGGGCTCCGGGACAGGGTAACTATGGCTACACCTTC.

The genes are TRBV24-1 and TRBJ1-2; 7 bases line up with TRBD1. J lost 2 bases, V lost 4 bases, and 0 bases had no gene match. The CDR3 length is 13 residues. CDR1 is KGHDR, CDR2 SFDVKD, per germline. The CDR3 loop is CATSEGGNYGYTF. The CDR3 coding sequence is TGTGCCACCAGTGAAGGGGGCAACTATGGCTACACCTTC.

V is TRBV7-2 and J is TRBJ1-2; TRBD1 agrees at 9 bases. Germline CDR1 reads SGHTA; CDR2 reads FQGNSA. V was pared by 8 bases and J by 4 bases, with 5 bases of the junction left unmatched. This CDR3 is 13 amino acids long. CDR3 sequence (DNA): TGTGCCAGCCACAGGGGGCCATCCTATGGCTACACCTTC. Protein sequence: CASHRGPSYGYTF.

The chain is built from TRBV19 and TRBJ2-3, with TRBD2 as a possible D gene (7 bases). The CDR3 runs to 15 residues. Germline V gene sequence: CDR1 LNHDA, CDR2 SQIVND (reference sequence). V dropped 5 bases and J dropped 0 bases, with 12 bases sitting between them. The CDR3 sequence is CASSRGASSTDTQYF. The CDR3 bases are TGTGCCAGTAGTCGGGGGGCCTCTAGCACAGATACGCAGTATTTT.

The rearrangement uses TRBV4-1 and TRBJ2-7, with TRBD2 matching over 7 bases. The CDR3 sequence is 14 residues long. V was pared by 10 bases and J by 5 bases, with 14 bases of the junction left unmatched. CDR1 MGHRA and CDR2 YSYEKL come from the germline V gene. DNA of the CDR3: TGCGCCACCGCCGGGTTCGCGGGAGATCACGAGCAGTACTTC. This encodes CATAGFAGDHEQYF.

V gene TRBV18 combines with J gene TRBJ1-1; TRBD1 matches at 10 bases. The V gene's germline CDR1 is KGHSH and CDR2 LQKENI. The CDR3 contains 14 residues. V gave up 5 bases and J gave up 3 bases; unmatched junction bases: 3. The CDR3 nucleotides read TGTGCCAGCTCATCGGACAGGGGGTACACTGAAGCTTTCTTT. Encoded protein: CASSSDRGYTEAFF.

This chain uses TRBV28 with TRBJ1-3; no clear D gene. The V gene lost 4 bases and the J gene lost 0 bases, with 7 bases spanning the gap. Germline CDR1 reads MDHEN; CDR2 reads SYDVKM. CDR3 size: 14 residues. CDR3 sequence (DNA): TGTGCCAGCAGTTCGGGTCCCTCTGGAAACACCATATATTTT. It yields the protein CASSSGPSGNTIYF. The full variable domain, in which reference TRBV28 and TRBJ1-3 provide the parts outside the CDR3, is DVKVTQSSRYLVKRTGEKVFLECVQDMDHENMFWYRQDPGLGLRLIYFSYDVKMKEKGDIPEGYSVSREKKERFSLILESASTNQTSMYLCASSSGPSGNTIYFGEGSWLTVV.

DNA for the CDR3: TGTGCCAGCGGGGGACTAGTTAATGAGCAGTTCTTC. It codes for CASGGLVNEQFF. The chain couples TRBV6-5 to TRBJ2-1; 8 bases match TRBD2. After removal of 8 bases from V and 7 bases from J, the junction contained 4 bases not matched to a gene. Germline loops: CDR1 MNHEY, CDR2 SVGAGI. The CDR3 spans 12 residues.

This clone was observed once. CDR3 DNA: TGTGCCAGCAGTGCAGGGCCGGGTTCACCCCTCCACTTT. The encoded protein is CASSAGPGSPLHF. The chain joins TRBV2 to TRBJ1-6, with D tentatively TRBD1 (5 bases). The CDR3 spans 13 residues. V lost 4 bases to trimming and J lost 9 bases, with 10 bases between them. Germline-derived CDR1 and CDR2 are SNHLY and FYNNEI.

This chain links TRBV19 with TRBJ2-1; 10 bases agree with TRBD2. The J segment lost 2 bases and the V segment lost 1 base, leaving 8 bases of the junction unmatched. This CDR3 is built from 18 residues. In germline, CDR1 is LNHDA, CDR2 SQIVND (reference sequence). The CDR3 is CASSIAASGSFPYNEQFF. For the CDR3, the DNA is TGTGCCAGTAGTATAGCGGCTAGCGGGAGTTTTCCCTACAATGAGCAGTTCTTC.

This chain uses TRBV5-1 with TRBJ2-1; TRBD2 is a possible D gene (6 bases). The V gene's germline CDR1 is SGHRS and CDR2 YFSETQ. The CDR3 totals 14 residues. V lost 4 bases to trimming and J lost 4 bases, with 12 bases between them. CDR3 in amino acids: CASSIGDWYNEQFF. In nucleotides, the CDR3 is TGCGCCAGCAGCATAGGGGACTGGTACAATGAGCAGTTCTTC.

The sample holds one count of this clone. This chain connects TRBV12-5 to TRBJ2-1; D may be TRBD1 (5 bases). Germline V lookup: CDR1 LGHNT, CDR2 FRNRAP. There are 14 residues in the CDR3. V lost 3 bases and J 6 bases, leaving 12 bases between the germline ends. CDR3 DNA sequence: TGTGCTAGTGGTTTATCAGGGCTTCGCAATGAGCAGTTCTTC. Translation gives CASGLSGLRNEQFF.

The chain employs TRBV5-5 and TRBJ1-5; TRBD1 matches at 11 bases. This CDR3 has 15 amino acids. Trimming at V came to 0 bases and at J to 6 bases, leaving 2 bases not matched to a gene. Germline V gives CDR1 SGHKS, CDR2 YYEKEE (reference sequence). In DNA form, the CDR3 reads TGTGCCAGCAGCTTGGTGGGACAGGGGGGTCAGCCCCAGCATTTT. Its protein is CASSLVGQGGQPQHF.

The CDR3 loop is CASSFRLAGEVRNEQFF. The CDR3 region has the DNA TGCGCCAGCAGCTTCCGACTAGCGGGAGAGGTCCGGAATGAGCAGTTCTTC. The chain links TRBV5-1 to TRBJ2-1; the match to TRBD2 covers 12 bases. This CDR3 comprises 17 residues. V was clipped by 2 bases and J by 7 bases; unmatched bases: 10. From germline, CDR1 is SGHRS and CDR2 YFSETQ.